This TCR beta chain was sequenced in a study of molecular identifiers for immune sequencing clone quantification. Findings of the study overall: Same-barcode identical TCR molecules could make highly expanded clones look smaller than they are.

Regarding this clonotype: Its specificity is not known. The junction and the germline gene differ at one end; a read error may be behind it.

The CDR3 runs 16 residues. MiXCR was run by TCRdb on the PCR reads, yielding one entry per CDR3 protein. The top ten clones hold 9.7% of a sample with roughly 100,000 distinct CDR3 sequences, 30% to 35% of them seen once. This TCR was sampled from a human donor in good health. Some libraries in this study had Jurkat cell RNA spiked in. The sample consisted of naive CD8+ T cells from blood, with Jurkat cell RNA spiked in. Subset defined: FACS-sorted CD8+CD4-CCR7+CD45RA+ naive T cells. The chain is built from TRBV12-3 or TRBV12-4 and TRBJ2-1, with 9 positions matching TRBD1. For the CDR3, the DNA is TGTGCCAGCAGGACCACAGGGGGCAGATCCTACAATGAGCAGCTCTTC. Protein sequence: CASRTTGGRSYNEQLF.